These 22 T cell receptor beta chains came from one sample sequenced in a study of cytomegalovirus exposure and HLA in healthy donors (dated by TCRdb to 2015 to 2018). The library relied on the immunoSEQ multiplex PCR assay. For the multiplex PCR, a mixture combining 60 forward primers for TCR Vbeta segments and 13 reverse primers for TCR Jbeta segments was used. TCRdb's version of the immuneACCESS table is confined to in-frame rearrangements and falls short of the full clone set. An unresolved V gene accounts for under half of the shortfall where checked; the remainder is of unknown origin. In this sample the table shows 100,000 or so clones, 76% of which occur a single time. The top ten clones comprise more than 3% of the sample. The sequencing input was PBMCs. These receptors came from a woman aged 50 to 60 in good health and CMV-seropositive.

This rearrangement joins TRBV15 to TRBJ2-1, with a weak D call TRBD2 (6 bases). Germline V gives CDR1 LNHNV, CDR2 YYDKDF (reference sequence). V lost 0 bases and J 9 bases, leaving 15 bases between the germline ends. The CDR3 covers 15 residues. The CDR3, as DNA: TGTGCCACCAGCAGAGATAGATCGGACTATAGTGAGCAGTTCTTC. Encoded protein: CATSRDRSDYSEQFF.

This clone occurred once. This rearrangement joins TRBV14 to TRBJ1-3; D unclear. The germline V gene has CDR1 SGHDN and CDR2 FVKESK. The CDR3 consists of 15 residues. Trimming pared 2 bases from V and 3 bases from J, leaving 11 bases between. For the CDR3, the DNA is TGTGCCAGCAGCCAAAGGGAGCTCGGTGGAAACACCATATATTTT. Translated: CASSQRELGGNTIYF. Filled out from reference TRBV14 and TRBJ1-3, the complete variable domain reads EAGVTQFPSHSVIEKGQTVTLRCDPISGHDNLYWYRRVMGKEIKFLLHFVKESKQDESGMPNNRFLAERTGGTYSTLKVQPAELEDSGVYFCASSQRELGGNTIYFGEGSWLTVV.

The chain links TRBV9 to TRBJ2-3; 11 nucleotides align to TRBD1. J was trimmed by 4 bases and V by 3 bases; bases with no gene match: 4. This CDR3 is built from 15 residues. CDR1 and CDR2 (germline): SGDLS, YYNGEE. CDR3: CASSAGTGGADTQYF. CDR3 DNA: TGTGCCAGCAGCGCCGGGACAGGGGGAGCAGATACGCAGTATTTT.

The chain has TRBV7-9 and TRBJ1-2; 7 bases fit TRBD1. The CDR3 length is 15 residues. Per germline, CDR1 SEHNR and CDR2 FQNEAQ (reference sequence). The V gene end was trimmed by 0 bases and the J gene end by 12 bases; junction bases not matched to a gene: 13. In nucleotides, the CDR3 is TGTGCCAGCAGCTTAGCCCATGACAGGGTTTTAGAAAACACCTTC. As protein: CASSLAHDRVLENTF.

The CDR3 sequence is CASSERGGGYNEQFF. The CDR3 DNA reads TGTGCCAGCAGTGAGCGGGGGGGCGGCTACAATGAGCAGTTCTTC. The rearrangement joins TRBV2 to TRBJ2-1, with 9 bases aligning to TRBD2. Trimming cost V 3 bases and J 3 bases; bases outside gene matches: 3. CDR1 is SNHLY, CDR2 FYNNEI, per germline. CDR3 size: 15 residues.

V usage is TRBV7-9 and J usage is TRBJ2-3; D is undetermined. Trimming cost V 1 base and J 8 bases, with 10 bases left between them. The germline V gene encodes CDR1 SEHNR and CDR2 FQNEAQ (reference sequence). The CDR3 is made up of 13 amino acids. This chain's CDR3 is CASSLDALSTQYF. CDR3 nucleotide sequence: TGTGCCAGCAGCTTAGACGCGTTATCTACGCAGTATTTT.

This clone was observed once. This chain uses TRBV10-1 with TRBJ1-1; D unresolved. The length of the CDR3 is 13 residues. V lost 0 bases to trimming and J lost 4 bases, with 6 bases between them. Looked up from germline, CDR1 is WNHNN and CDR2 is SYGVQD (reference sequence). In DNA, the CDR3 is TGCGCCAGCAGTGAGTCTCGGGGCACTGAAGCTTTCTTT. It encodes CASSESRGTEAFF.

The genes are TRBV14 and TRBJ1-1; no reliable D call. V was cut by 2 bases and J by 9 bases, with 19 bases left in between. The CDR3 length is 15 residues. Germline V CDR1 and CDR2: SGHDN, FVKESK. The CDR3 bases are TGTGCCAGCAGCCAAACTAGTGGTGTGGTAGTCAAAGCTTTCTTT. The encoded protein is CASSQTSGVVVKAFF.

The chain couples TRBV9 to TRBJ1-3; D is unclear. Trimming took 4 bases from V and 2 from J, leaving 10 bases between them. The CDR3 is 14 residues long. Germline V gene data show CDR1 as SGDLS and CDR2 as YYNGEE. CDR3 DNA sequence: TGTGCCAGCAGCCCCAGTAGCCCTGGAAACACCATATATTTT. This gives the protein CASSPSSPGNTIYF.

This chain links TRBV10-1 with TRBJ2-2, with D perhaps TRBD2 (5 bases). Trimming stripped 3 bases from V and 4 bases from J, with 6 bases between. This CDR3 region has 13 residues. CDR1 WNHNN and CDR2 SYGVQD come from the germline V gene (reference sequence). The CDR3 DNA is TGCGCCAGCAGTGAAGGAGGCACCGGGGAGCTGTTTTTT. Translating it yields CASSEGGTGELFF.

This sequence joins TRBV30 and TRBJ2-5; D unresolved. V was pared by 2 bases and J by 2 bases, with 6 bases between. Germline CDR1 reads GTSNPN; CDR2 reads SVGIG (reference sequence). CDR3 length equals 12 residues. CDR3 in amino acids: CAWSQIQETQYF. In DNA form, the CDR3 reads TGTGCCTGGAGTCAAATTCAAGAGACCCAGTACTTC.

In DNA form, the CDR3 reads TGTGCCAGCTTCTACTGGAACACTGAAGCTTTCTTT. Translation gives CASFYWNTEAFF. The chain carries TRBV2 and TRBJ1-1; D is undetermined. V lost 8 bases, J lost 1 base, and 8 bases lay in between. Germline values: CDR1 SNHLY, CDR2 FYNNEI. The CDR3 has 12 residues.

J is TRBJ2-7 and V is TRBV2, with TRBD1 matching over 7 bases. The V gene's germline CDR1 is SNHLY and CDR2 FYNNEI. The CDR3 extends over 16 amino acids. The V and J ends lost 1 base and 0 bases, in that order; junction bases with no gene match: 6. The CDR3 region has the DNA TGTGCCAGCAGTGAAGGGGGACAGTGGAACTCCTACGAGCAGTACTTC. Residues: CASSEGGQWNSYEQYF.

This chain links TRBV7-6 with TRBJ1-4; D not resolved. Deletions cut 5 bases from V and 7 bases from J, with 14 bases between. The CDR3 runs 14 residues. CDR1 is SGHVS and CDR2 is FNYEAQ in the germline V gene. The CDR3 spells CASSPLRLPEKLFF. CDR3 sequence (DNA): TGTGCCAGCAGCCCACTACGGCTTCCTGAAAAACTGTTTTTT.

This chain's CDR3 is CATRDNNYGYTF. CDR3 bases: TGTGCCACCAGAGACAATAACTATGGCTACACCTTC. The chain is built from TRBV19 and TRBJ1-2; D gene unclear. This CDR3 is built from 12 residues. Looked up from germline, CDR1 is LNHDA and CDR2 is SQIVND (reference sequence). V gave up 10 bases and J gave up 1 base, with 10 bases separating them.

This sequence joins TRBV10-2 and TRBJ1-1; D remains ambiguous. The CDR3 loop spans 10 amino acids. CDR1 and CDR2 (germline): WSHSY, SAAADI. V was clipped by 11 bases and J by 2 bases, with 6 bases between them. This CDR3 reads CAVANTEAFF. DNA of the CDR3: TGCGCCGTAGCCAACACTGAAGCTTTCTTT.

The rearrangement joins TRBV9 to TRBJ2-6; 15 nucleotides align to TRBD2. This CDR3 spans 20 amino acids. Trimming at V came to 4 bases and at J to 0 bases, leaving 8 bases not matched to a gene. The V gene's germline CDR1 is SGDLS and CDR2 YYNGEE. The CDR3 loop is CASSNPGLAGGTSGANVLTF. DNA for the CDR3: TGTGCCAGCAGCAACCCGGGACTAGCGGGGGGAACCTCTGGGGCCAACGTCCTGACTTTC.

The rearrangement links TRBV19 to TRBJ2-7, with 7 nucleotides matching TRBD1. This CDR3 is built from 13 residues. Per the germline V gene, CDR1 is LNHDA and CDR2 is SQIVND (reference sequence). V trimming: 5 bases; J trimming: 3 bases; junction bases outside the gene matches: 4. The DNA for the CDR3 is TGTGCCAGTAGTCCACAGGGGAACTACGAGCAGTACTTC. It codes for CASSPQGNYEQYF.

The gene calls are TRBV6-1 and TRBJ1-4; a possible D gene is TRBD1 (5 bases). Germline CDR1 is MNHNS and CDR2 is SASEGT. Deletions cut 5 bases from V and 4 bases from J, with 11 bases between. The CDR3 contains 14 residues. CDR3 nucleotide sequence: TGTGCCAGCAGTCCTGGGGGGGTTAATGAAAAACTGTTTTTT. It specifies CASSPGGVNEKLFF.

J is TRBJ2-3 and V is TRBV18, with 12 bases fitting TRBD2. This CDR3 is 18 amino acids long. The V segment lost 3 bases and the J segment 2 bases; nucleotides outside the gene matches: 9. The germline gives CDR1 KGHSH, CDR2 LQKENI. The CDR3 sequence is CASSPGLAGILNTDTQYF. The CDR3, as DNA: TGTGCCAGCTCACCTGGACTAGCGGGGATCCTGAACACAGATACGCAGTATTTT.

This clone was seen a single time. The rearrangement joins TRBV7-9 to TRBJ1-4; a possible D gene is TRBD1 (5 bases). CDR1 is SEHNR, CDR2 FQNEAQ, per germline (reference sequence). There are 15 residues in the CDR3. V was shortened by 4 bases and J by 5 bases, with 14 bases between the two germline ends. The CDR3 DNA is TGTGCCAGCAGCTACGGGGGACCACTAAATGAAAAACTGTTTTTT. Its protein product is CASSYGGPLNEKLFF. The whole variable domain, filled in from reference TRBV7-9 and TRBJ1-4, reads DTGVSQNPRHKITKRGQNVTFRCDPISEHNRLYWYRQTLGQGPEFLTYFQNEAQLEKSRLLSDRFSAERPKGSFSTLEIQRTEQGDSAMYLCASSYGGPLNEKLFFGSGTQLSVL.

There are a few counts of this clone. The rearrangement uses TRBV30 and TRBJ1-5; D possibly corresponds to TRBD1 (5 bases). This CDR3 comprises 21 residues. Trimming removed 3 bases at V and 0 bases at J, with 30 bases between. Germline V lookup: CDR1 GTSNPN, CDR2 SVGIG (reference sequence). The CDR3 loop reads CAWSPARTLGGLHYSNQPQHF. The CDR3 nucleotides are TGTGCCTGGAGCCCAGCCCGGACCCTCGGGGGACTCCATTATAGCAATCAGCCCCAGCATTTT.